These T cell receptor beta chains were read from a single sample in a study of T-cell memory formation after mild COVID-19. TCRdb used MiXCR to reprocess the 5' RACE reads, holding one entry per CDR3 protein. Of about 470,000 distinct CDR3 sequences listed, roughly 20% are singletons. The sequenced sample was PBMCs or a T cell subset sorted from them (not recorded which). The source is an adult woman who had mild COVID-19 (a few samples of this study predate the infection). Cell type and time point are not known. Both conserved end residues are part of each CDR3. The D gene is left open where the match is weak. Clone size is given for some rows only: seen once, a few or many times, or a class if the clone is expanded.

TRBV6-5	NA	NA	TRBJ2-5	CASSPEGEWTQYF	TGTGCCAGCAGTCCAGAGGGGGAGTGGACCCAGTACTTC
TRBV7-3	TRBD2	NA	TRBJ2-2	CASSRGGPNTGELFF	TGTGCCAGCAGCAGGGGAGGGCCCAACACCGGGGAGCTGTTTTTT
TRBV28	NA	once	TRBJ1-2	CASSFGPRGYTF	TGTGCCAGCAGTTTCGGTCCTCGAGGCTACACCTTC
TRBV20-1	NA	few	TRBJ2-5	CSASQTLGETQYF	TGCAGTGCTAGTCAAACCCTTGGAGAGACCCAGTACTTC
TRBV30	NA	few	TRBJ2-7	CAWSVGGGSYEQYF	TGTGCCTGGAGTGTTGGCGGAGGCTCCTACGAGCAGTACTTC
TRBV5-1	TRBD2	NA	TRBJ2-7	CASSLSTSGISYEQYF	TGCGCCAGCAGCTTGTCGACTAGCGGGATTTCCTACGAGCAGTACTTC
TRBV28	NA	few	TRBJ2-2	CACGQSNTGELFF	TGTGCCTGCGGACAGTCGAACACCGGGGAGCTGTTTTTT
TRBV3-1	NA	NA	TRBJ1-5	CASSQTGRSFNQPQHF	TGTGCCAGCAGCCAGACGGGACGGAGCTTTAATCAGCCCCAGCATTTT
TRBV20-1	NA	few	TRBJ1-5	CSAGLPQHF	TGCAGTGCCGGGCTACCCCAGCATTTT
TRBV4-2	TRBD2	NA	TRBJ2-1	CASNESPSGLVDEQFF	TGTGCCAGCAATGAGTCTCCTAGCGGTCTTGTAGATGAGCAGTTCTTC
TRBV30	NA	NA	TRBJ1-2	CAWSRFRGDGYTF	TGTGCCTGGAGTAGGTTCAGGGGAGATGGCTACACCTTC
TRBV7-9	TRBD1	many	TRBJ2-6	CASSHAGQGSSGANVLTF	TGTGCCAGCAGCCACGCGGGACAGGGTAGCTCTGGGGCCAACGTCCTGACTTTC
TRBV4-1	TRBD2	few	TRBJ2-7	CASSQEPQLAGAREQYF	TGCGCCAGCAGCCAAGAGCCTCAGCTAGCGGGGGCCCGCGAGCAGTACTTC
TRBV7-9	TRBD1	many	TRBJ2-5	CASIGQGLETQYF	TGTGCCAGCATCGGACAGGGGCTGGAGACCCAGTACTTC
TRBV19	TRBD1	many	TRBJ2-5	CASSMRTGDRKETQYF	TGTGCCAGTAGTATGCGGACTGGGGACAGAAAAGAGACCCAGTACTTC
TRBV25-1	NA	NA	TRBJ1-2	CASSDQGTVFNYGYTF	TGTGCCAGCAGTGATCAAGGAACAGTCTTTAACTATGGCTACACCTTC
TRBV5-5	TRBD2	NA	TRBJ2-1	CASSLGLAGGPYEQFF	TGTGCCAGCAGCTTGGGGCTAGCGGGAGGGCCTTATGAGCAGTTCTTC
TRBV28	TRBD1	NA	TRBJ2-1	CASTGQGSYNEQFF	TGTGCCAGCACGGGACAGGGGTCCTACAATGAGCAGTTCTTC
TRBV5-1	NA	NA	TRBJ1-2	CASSLDPGYNYGYTF	TGCGCCAGCAGCTTGGATCCCGGATATAACTATGGCTACACCTTC
TRBV19	NA	few	TRBJ1-5	CASSPDSSYQPQHF	TGTGCCAGTAGTCCCGACAGCTCATATCAGCCCCAGCATTTT
TRBV18	TRBD2	NA	TRBJ2-1	CASSTPPLLAGVNEQFF	TGTGCCAGCTCCACCCCCCCCTTACTAGCGGGGGTTAATGAGCAGTTCTTC
TRBV29-1	NA	few	TRBJ2-1	CSVVSGHYSPEQFF	TGCAGCGTTGTTTCTGGACACTATTCCCCTGAGCAGTTCTTC
TRBV12-3/TRBV12-4	NA	few	TRBJ2-4	CASSTIPLGLAKNIQYF	TGTGCCAGCAGCACGATTCCTTTAGGGTTAGCCAAAAACATTCAGTACTTC
TRBV18	TRBD1	few	TRBJ2-1	CASSPLRTGDSYNEQFF	TGTGCCAGCTCGCCCCTTAGGACAGGGGACTCCTACAATGAGCAGTTCTTC
TRBV20-1	TRBD1	NA	TRBJ1-5	CSARGGTGPQHF	TGCAGTGCCCGCGGGGGGACAGGGCCCCAGCATTTT
TRBV4-1	NA	NA	TRBJ1-5	CASSQEVAGPQHF	TGCGCCAGCAGCCAAGAAGTGGCAGGGCCCCAGCATTTT
TRBV5-1	TRBD1	NA	TRBJ2-6	CASGQGAPSGANVLTF	TGCGCCTCCGGACAGGGGGCGCCCTCTGGGGCCAACGTCCTGACTTTC
TRBV6-1	NA	few	TRBJ2-1	CASRATDYNEQFF	TGTGCCAGCAGGGCTACAGATTACAATGAGCAGTTCTTC
TRBV7-9	NA	NA	TRBJ1-2	CASSFNEGYGYTF	TGTGCCAGCAGCTTTAATGAGGGCTATGGCTACACCTTC
TRBV5-1	TRBD2	NA	TRBJ2-5	CASSLTSGGPAEETQYF	TGCGCCAGCAGCTTGACTAGCGGGGGGCCGGCTGAAGAGACCCAGTACTTC
TRBV7-9	TRBD1	NA	TRBJ1-1	CASNGDRGPKDTEAFF	TGTGCCAGCAACGGGGACAGGGGGCCGAAGGACACTGAAGCTTTCTTT
TRBV4-1	NA	few	TRBJ2-7	CASSPGHSYEQYF	TGCGCCAGCAGCCCGGGCCACTCCTACGAGCAGTACTTC
TRBV5-6	TRBD1	few	TRBJ1-1	CASSLDSDRVDTEAFF	TGTGCCAGCAGCTTGGACAGTGACAGGGTTGACACTGAAGCTTTCTTT
TRBV30	NA	NA	TRBJ1-2	CAWGPGGGYGYTF	TGTGCCTGGGGACCCGGCGGGGGGTATGGCTACACCTTC
TRBV4-2	NA	many	TRBJ2-3	CASSQAETDTQYF	TGTGCCAGCAGCCAGGCCGAAACAGATACGCAGTATTTT
TRBV20-1	NA	many	TRBJ2-7	CSARQSGATYEQYF	TGCAGTGCTAGACAGTCAGGGGCTACCTACGAGCAGTACTTC
TRBV9	TRBD2	NA	TRBJ2-2	CASSVASGGHTGELFF	TGTGCCAGCAGCGTAGCTAGCGGGGGACATACCGGGGAGCTGTTTTTT